The 19 T cell receptor beta chains reported below all come from one sample, sequenced in a study of control samples from healthy donors and cancer patients. Assay used: immunoSEQ multiplex PCR; TCRdb lists only in-frame clones, some missing. The sample shows approximately 190,000 clones, 91% of them seen only once. The specimen was blood. Receptors were obtained from a man aged 25 to 40 in good health.

This clone has only one observation. This chain links TRBV24-1 with TRBJ2-1; 7 nucleotides match TRBD1. The CDR3 length is 15 residues. The V gene end was trimmed by 5 bases and the J gene end by 10 bases; junction bases not matched to a gene: 13. Germline V gene lookup returns CDR1 KGHDR and CDR2 SFDVKD. The CDR3: CATSGASEGAGEQFF. CDR3 coding DNA: TGTGCCACCAGTGGCGCTTCAGAGGGGGCAGGGGAGCAGTTCTTC.

This clone was seen only a few times. J is TRBJ2-3 and V is TRBV2, with TRBD2 matching 13 bases. CDR1 is SNHLY, CDR2 FYNNEI, per germline. This CDR3 contains 15 residues. V shed 10 bases, J shed 1 base, and the junction held 5 bases outside the gene matches. The CDR3 loop is CATRLAGGRTDTQYF. The CDR3 nucleotides are TGTGCCACCAGACTAGCGGGGGGCCGCACAGATACGCAGTATTTT.

The chain links TRBV5-5 to TRBJ2-7; tentatively, D is TRBD2 (6 bases). This CDR3 spans 14 amino acids. Trimming removed 4 bases from V and 2 bases from J, with 13 bases in between. Germline V CDR1 and CDR2: SGHKS, YYEKEE (reference sequence). The CDR3 loop reads CASSLGDFPYEQYF. In DNA, the CDR3 is TGTGCCAGCAGCCTGGGGGACTTTCCCTACGAGCAGTACTTC.

The rearrangement links TRBV19 to TRBJ1-3, with TRBD1 identical over 8 bases. CDR1 is LNHDA and CDR2 is SQIVND in the germline V gene (reference sequence). The length of the CDR3 is 14 residues. Trimming cost V 9 bases and J 4 bases; bases outside gene matches: 8. The CDR3 coding sequence is TGTGCCAGCGGAGGACAGGGCCCGGGAAACACCATATATTTT. It codes for CASGGQGPGNTIYF.

The rearrangement links TRBV27 to TRBJ2-1; a possible D gene is TRBD2 (6 bases). CDR3 length equals 16 residues. Trimming took off 7 bases at V and 0 bases at J, with 16 bases between the two ends. Germline V gene sequence: CDR1 MNHEY, CDR2 SMNVEV (reference sequence). The CDR3: CASTRTEGSSYNEQFF. The CDR3 region has the DNA TGTGCCAGCACCAGGACGGAGGGGAGCTCCTACAATGAGCAGTTCTTC.

V gene TRBV10-1 combines with J gene TRBJ2-3, with 8 positions matching TRBD2. The CDR3 is made up of 14 amino acids. The V gene end was trimmed by 3 bases and the J gene end by 4 bases; junction bases not matched to a gene: 3. Germline V gene lookup returns CDR1 WNHNN and CDR2 SYGVQD (reference sequence). CDR3 amino acids: CASSDGGAADTQYF. The CDR3 region has the DNA TGCGCCAGCAGTGACGGGGGGGCGGCAGATACGCAGTATTTT.

V usage is TRBV7-9 and J usage is TRBJ2-3; 8 bases match TRBD1. J was trimmed by 3 bases and V by 5 bases; bases with no gene match: 7. Germline CDR1 is SEHNR and CDR2 is FQNEAQ (reference sequence). The CDR3 covers 15 residues. The CDR3 loop reads CASSPPGGRTDTQYF. The CDR3 region has the DNA TGTGCCAGCAGCCCTCCAGGGGGCAGGACAGATACGCAGTATTTT. The complete variable domain, with remaining parts taken from reference TRBV7-9 and TRBJ2-3, reads DTGVSQNPRHKITKRGQNVTFRCDPISEHNRLYWYRQTLGQGPEFLTYFQNEAQLEKSRLLSDRFSAERPKGSFSTLEIQRTEQGDSAMYLCASSPPGGRTDTQYFGPGTRLTVL.

The chain joins TRBV6-5 to TRBJ1-2; TRBD1 might be the D (6 bases). Trimming pared 6 bases from V and 0 bases from J, leaving 11 bases between. Looked up from germline, CDR1 is MNHEY and CDR2 is SVGAGI. CDR3 length: 14 residues. CDR3 DNA: TGTGCCAGCAGCTACAGGGCCCCTAACTATGGCTACACCTTC. Encoded protein: CASSYRAPNYGYTF.

V gene TRBV6-1 combines with J gene TRBJ1-5, with 11 bases lining up with TRBD1. The CDR3 runs to 20 residues. CDR1 is MNHNS, CDR2 SASEGT, per germline. Trimming removed 1 base from V and 4 bases from J; junction bases left unmatched: 15. CDR3 residues: CASSEGLGQGEHVSNQPQHF. CDR3 sequence (DNA): TGTGCCAGCAGTGAAGGACTGGGACAGGGGGAACATGTAAGTAATCAGCCCCAGCATTTT.

This chain links TRBV27 with TRBJ1-6; the D is unclear. Trimming removed 3 bases from V and 2 bases from J, with 8 bases in between. The CDR3 sequence is 15 residues long. CDR1 MNHEY and CDR2 SMNVEV come from the germline V gene (reference sequence). In DNA form, the CDR3 reads TGTGCCAGCAGTTTGACCCGTACCTATAATTCACCCCTCCACTTT. Translation gives CASSLTRTYNSPLHF.

The V and J genes are TRBV5-1 and TRBJ1-1; 10 bases line up with TRBD1. This CDR3 region has 14 residues. In germline, CDR1 is SGHRS, CDR2 YFSETQ. The V gene end was trimmed by 7 bases and the J gene end by 4 bases; junction bases not matched to a gene: 7. CDR3 sequence reads: CASGDRDRGTEAFF. CDR3 sequence (DNA): TGCGCCAGCGGCGATCGGGACAGGGGCACTGAAGCTTTCTTT.

V is TRBV6-5 and J is TRBJ2-7, with 10 positions matching TRBD1. Germline assignment: CDR1 MNHEY and CDR2 SVGAGI. This CDR3 has 15 amino acids. The ends lost 8 bases at V and 6 bases at J; junction bases unmatched: 13. The CDR3 nucleotides read TGTGCCAGCTACCCTCGACAGGGGGCATCGGGCGAGCAGTACTTC. The encoded protein is CASYPRQGASGEQYF.

CDR3 DNA sequence: TGTGCCAGCTCACCGAGAGTTAGCTTACACACCGGGGAGCTGTTTTTT. Translated, it gives CASSPRVSLHTGELFF. The chain couples TRBV18 to TRBJ2-2; D gene unclear. Trimming stripped 3 bases from V and 3 bases from J, with 14 bases between. Germline CDR1 is KGHSH and CDR2 is LQKENI. The length of the CDR3 is 16 residues.

A word on this clone: Different DNA sequences within this sample yield the same CDR3. CDR3 protein: CASSLGRGGYNEQFF. As DNA, the CDR3 is TGTGCCAGCAGCTTAGGGCGGGGGGGGTACAATGAGCAGTTCTTC. The J gene is TRBJ2-1, the V gene TRBV7-2, with 9 bases that match TRBD2. CDR1 is SGHTA and CDR2 is FQGNSA in the germline V gene. V was pared by 1 base and J by 4 bases, with 2 bases of the junction left unmatched. The CDR3 consists of 15 residues.

This clone has a single count. The rearrangement joins TRBV3-1 (or the pseudogene TRBV3-2) to TRBJ2-2; D possibly uses TRBD1 or TRBD2 (5 bases each). The V gene lost 5 bases and the J gene lost 1 base, with 11 bases spanning the gap. This CDR3 has 15 amino acids. CDR1 LGHDT and CDR2 YNNKEL come from the germline V gene (reference sequence). The CDR3 is CASSSRDRNTGELFF. Here the CDR3 DNA reads TGTGCCAGCAGCTCCCGGGACCGGAACACCGGGGAGCTGTTTTTT.

The chain is built from TRBV19 and TRBJ2-7, with D perhaps TRBD1 or TRBD2 (5 bases each). CDR1 is LNHDA, CDR2 SQIVND, per germline (reference sequence). The V end was cut by 1 base, the J end by 2 bases, with 24 bases between. CDR3 length equals 19 residues. The CDR3 bases are TGTGCCAGTAGTATAGGGAAAGGCAAGGGACGACCGAACCCCTACGAGCAGTACTTC. The encoded protein is CASSIGKGKGRPNPYEQYF. Looking up the rest from reference TRBV19 and TRBJ2-7 gives the full variable domain: DGGITQSPKYLFRKEGQNVTLSCEQNLNHDAMYWYRQDPGQGLRLIYYSQIVNDFQKGDIAEGYSVSREKKESFPLTVTSAQKNPTAFYLCASSIGKGKGRPNPYEQYFGPGTRLTVT.

This rearrangement joins TRBV5-6 to TRBJ2-2, with D uncertain. V was pared by 1 base and J by 2 bases, with 6 bases between. The CDR3 has 14 amino acids. Per germline, CDR1 SGHDT and CDR2 YYEEEE. The CDR3 DNA is TGTGCCAGCAGCTTGCTGACAAACACCGGGGAGCTGTTTTTT. This translates into CASSLLTNTGELFF.

The V and J genes are TRBV11-2 and TRBJ1-1; 9 nucleotides match TRBD1. The CDR3 extends over 15 amino acids. With 5 bases clipped from V and 5 bases from J, the junction kept 9 bases outside the gene matches. CDR1 SGHAT and CDR2 FQNNGV come from the germline V gene. In nucleotides, the CDR3 is TGTGCCAGCAGCCCTTGGACAGGGGAAGGGACTGAAGCTTTCTTT. Its protein is CASSPWTGEGTEAFF.

The chain links TRBV18 to TRBJ1-6; 8 bases map to TRBD1. The CDR3 spans 16 residues. Looked up from germline, CDR1 is KGHSH and CDR2 is LQKENI. J lost 9 bases, V lost 5 bases, and 12 bases had no gene match. In nucleotides, the CDR3 is TGTGCCAGCTCAACAACGGGACAGGCGGGAGGTTCACCCCTCCACTTT. This codes for CASSTTGQAGGSPLHF.